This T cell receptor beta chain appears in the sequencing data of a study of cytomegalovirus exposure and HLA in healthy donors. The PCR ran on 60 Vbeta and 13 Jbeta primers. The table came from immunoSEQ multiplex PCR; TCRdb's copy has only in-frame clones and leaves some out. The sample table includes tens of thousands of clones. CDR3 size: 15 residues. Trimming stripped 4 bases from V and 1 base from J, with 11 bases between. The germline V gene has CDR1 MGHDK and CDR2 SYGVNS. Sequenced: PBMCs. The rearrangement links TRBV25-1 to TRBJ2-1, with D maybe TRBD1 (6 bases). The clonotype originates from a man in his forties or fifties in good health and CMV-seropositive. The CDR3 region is CASSVGQGSYNEQFF. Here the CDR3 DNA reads TGTGCCAGCAGTGTCGGGCAGGGGTCCTACAATGAGCAGTTCTTC.